This TCR beta chain stems from a study of Graves' ophthalmopathy and Graves' hyperthyroidism. Amplified TCR beta CDR3 regions were obtained using RNA transcripts as template. The first round was an RT-PCR with HTBI primers, and the second round was a multiplex PCR. Each CDR3 protein gets one entry after TCRdb re-called the multiplex PCR reads with MiXCR. The data contain 350,000 to 450,000 distinct CDR3 sequences, around 17% of them seen just once; the ten biggest clones take up 1.5% to 2%. A word on this clonotype: Its matching antigen is unknown.

Study observations and caveats: The blood repertoire also included most expanded thyroid clonotypes above 0.001 frequency.

V was clipped by 6 bases and J by 3 bases; unmatched bases: 13. The CDR3 is 16 residues long. CDR1 is DFQATT and CDR2 is SNEGSKA in the germline V gene (reference sequence). PBMCs stemmed from over 8.5 ml of fresh peripheral blood. This TCR was recovered from a woman younger than 30 with Graves' ophthalmopathy. Sequenced input: peripheral blood. This chain connects TRBV20-1 to TRBJ2-2; 7 nucleotides agree with TRBD2. The CDR3 sequence is CSARSSRERYTGELFF. For the CDR3, the DNA is TGCAGTGCCCGAAGCTCGCGGGAGCGTTACACCGGGGAGCTGTTTTTT.